These 4 T cell receptor beta chains originate from one sample sequenced in a study of post-analysis software for immune sequencing data. Study-wide results and limits: Five or six TRBV segments, TRBV5-6, TRBV5-1 and TRBV20-1 among them, were found more frequent in patients than controls.

The library was made from cDNA and included unique molecular identifiers. In TCRdb, the PCR reads were re-called with MiXCR into one record per CDR3 protein. Of 820,000 or so distinct CDR3 sequences listed, around 50% are singletons. These receptors' antigens are unknown. Sequenced material: blood. Receptors originate from a girl between 10 and 17 years old with multiple sclerosis.

The chain couples TRBV4-1 to TRBJ2-4, with D perhaps matching TRBD1 (5 bases). Trimming removed 1 base at V and 13 bases at J, with 14 bases between. Germline CDR1 MGHRA, CDR2 YSYEKL. There are 13 residues in the CDR3. The CDR3 region has the DNA TGCGCCAGCAGCCAAGGTCAAACACAGGTGCAGTACTTC. Amino acid sequence: CASSQGQTQVQYF.

The gene calls are TRBV4-1 and TRBJ1-6; a weak D match, TRBD1 (5 bases). Germline V gene lookup returns CDR1 MGHRA and CDR2 YSYEKL. Trimming removed 4 bases from V and 2 bases from J, with 24 bases in between. The CDR3 consists of 20 residues. This CDR3 reads CASSRGPLSPLEAYNSPLHF. CDR3 DNA sequence: TGCGCCAGCAGCCGGGGACCCCTTTCCCCGTTGGAAGCCTATAATTCACCCCTCCACTTT.

The chain carries TRBV6-1 and TRBJ2-5; D perhaps matches TRBD2 (5 bases). The CDR3 is made up of 11 amino acids. Germline lookup yields CDR1 MNHNS and CDR2 SASEGT. V was pared by 3 bases and J by 11 bases, with 10 bases between. CDR3 protein: CASSDGWEQYF. The CDR3 bases are TGTGCCAGCAGTGACGGTTGGGAGCAGTACTTC.

The CDR3 coding sequence is TGTGCCAGCAGCCCGCCGGGACTAACTCACAATGAGCAGTTCTTC. Translation gives CASSPPGLTHNEQFF. The chain employs TRBV7-2 and TRBJ2-1, with 7 bases fitting TRBD2. The CDR3 contains 15 residues. The germline CDR1 and CDR2 sequences are SGHTA and FQGNSA. V dropped 5 bases and J dropped 5; count of bases not matched to a gene: 9.